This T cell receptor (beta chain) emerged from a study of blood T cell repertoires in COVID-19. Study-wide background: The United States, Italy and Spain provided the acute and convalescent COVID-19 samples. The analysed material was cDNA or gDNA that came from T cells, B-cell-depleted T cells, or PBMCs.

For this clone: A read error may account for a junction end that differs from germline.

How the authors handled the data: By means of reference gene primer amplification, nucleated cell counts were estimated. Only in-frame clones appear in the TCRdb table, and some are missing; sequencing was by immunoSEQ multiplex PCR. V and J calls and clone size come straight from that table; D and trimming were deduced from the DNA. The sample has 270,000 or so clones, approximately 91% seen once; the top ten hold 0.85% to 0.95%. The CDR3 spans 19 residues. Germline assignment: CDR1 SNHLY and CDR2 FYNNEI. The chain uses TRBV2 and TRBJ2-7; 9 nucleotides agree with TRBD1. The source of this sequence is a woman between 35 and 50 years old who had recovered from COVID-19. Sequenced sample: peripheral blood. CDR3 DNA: TGTGCCAGCCAGAACCGACCGGGACAGGGAATAGGGGGGTCCTCCGAGCAGTACTTC. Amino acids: CASQNRPGQGIGGSSEQYF.